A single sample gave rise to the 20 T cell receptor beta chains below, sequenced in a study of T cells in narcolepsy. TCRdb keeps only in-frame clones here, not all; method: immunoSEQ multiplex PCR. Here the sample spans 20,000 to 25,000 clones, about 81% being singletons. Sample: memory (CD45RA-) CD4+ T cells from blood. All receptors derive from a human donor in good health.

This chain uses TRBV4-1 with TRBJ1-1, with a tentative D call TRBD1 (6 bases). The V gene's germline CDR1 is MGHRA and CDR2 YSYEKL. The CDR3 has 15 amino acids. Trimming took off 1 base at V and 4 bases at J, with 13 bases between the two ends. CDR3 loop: CASSQVRRGTTEAFF. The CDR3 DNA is TGCGCCAGCAGCCAAGTCCGGAGGGGGACCACTGAAGCTTTCTTT.

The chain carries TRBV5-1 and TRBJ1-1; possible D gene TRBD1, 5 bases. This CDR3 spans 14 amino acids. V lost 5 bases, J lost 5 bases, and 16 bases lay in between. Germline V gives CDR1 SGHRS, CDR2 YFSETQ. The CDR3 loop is CASRGAARGTEAFF. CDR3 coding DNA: TGCGCCAGCAGAGGGGCAGCTCGGGGGACTGAAGCTTTCTTT.

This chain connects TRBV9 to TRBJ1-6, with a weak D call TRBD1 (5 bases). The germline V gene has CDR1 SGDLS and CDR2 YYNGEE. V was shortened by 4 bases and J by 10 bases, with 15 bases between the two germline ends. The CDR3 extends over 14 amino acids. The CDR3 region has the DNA TGTGCCAGCAGCCAGACGGTGGACAAGTCACCCCTCCACTTT. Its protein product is CASSQTVDKSPLHF.

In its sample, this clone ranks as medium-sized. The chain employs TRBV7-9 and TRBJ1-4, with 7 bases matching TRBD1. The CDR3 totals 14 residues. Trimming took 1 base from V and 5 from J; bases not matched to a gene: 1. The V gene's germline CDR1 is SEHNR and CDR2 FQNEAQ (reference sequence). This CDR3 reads CASSLGGGNEKLFF. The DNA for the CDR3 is TGTGCCAGCAGCTTAGGAGGGGGCAATGAAAAACTGTTTTTT.

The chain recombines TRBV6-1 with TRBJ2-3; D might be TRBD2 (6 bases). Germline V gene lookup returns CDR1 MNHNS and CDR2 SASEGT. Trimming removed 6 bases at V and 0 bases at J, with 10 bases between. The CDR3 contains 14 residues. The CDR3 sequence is CASSLGGSTDTQYF. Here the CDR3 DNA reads TGTGCCAGCAGCCTGGGGGGTAGCACAGATACGCAGTATTTT.

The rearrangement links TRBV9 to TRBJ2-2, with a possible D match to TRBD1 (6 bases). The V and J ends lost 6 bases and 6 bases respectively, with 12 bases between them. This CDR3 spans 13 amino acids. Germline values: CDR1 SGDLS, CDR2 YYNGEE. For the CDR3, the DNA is TGTGCCAGCAATCAGGGGTTAGCCGGGGAGCTGTTTTTT. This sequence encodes CASNQGLAGELFF. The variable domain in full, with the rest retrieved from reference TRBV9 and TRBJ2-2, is DSGVTQTPKHLITATGQRVTLRCSPRSGDLSVYWYQQSLDQGLQFLIQYYNGEERAKGNILERFSAQQFPDLHSELNLSSLELGDSALYFCASNQGLAGELFFGEGSRLTVL.

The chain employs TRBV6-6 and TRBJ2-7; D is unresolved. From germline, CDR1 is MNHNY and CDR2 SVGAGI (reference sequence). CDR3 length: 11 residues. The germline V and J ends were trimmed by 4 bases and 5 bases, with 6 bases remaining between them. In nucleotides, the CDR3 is TGTGCCAGCAGTTTAAAGCACGAGCAGTACTTC. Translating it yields CASSLKHEQYF.

As DNA, the CDR3 is TGTGCCAGCAGCTTGGATGTGTATCAGAACACTGAAGCTTTCTTT. It encodes CASSLDVYQNTEAFF. V and J are TRBV5-4 and TRBJ1-1; D gene unclear. CDR1 is SGHNT, CDR2 YYREEE, per germline (reference sequence). The CDR3 runs 15 residues. V was pared by 0 bases and J by 1 base, with 10 bases between.

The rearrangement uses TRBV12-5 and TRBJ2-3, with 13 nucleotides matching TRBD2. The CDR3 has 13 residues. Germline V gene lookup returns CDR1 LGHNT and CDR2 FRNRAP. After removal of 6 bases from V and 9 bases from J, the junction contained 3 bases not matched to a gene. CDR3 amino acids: CASGRLAGGTQYF. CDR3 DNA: TGTGCTAGTGGAAGACTAGCGGGGGGCACGCAGTATTTT.

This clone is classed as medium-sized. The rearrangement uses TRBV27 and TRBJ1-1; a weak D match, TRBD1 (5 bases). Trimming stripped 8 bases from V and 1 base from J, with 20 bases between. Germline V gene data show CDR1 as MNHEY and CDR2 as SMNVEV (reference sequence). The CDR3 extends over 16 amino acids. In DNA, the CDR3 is TGTGCCAGCTCTTCAAGAGCCGGACAAAGGAACACTGAAGCTTTCTTT. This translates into CASSSRAGQRNTEAFF.

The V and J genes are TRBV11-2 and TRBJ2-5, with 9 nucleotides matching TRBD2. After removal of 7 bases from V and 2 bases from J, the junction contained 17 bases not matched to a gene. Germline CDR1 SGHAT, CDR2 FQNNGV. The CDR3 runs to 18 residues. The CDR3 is CASTPRGGRGGKQETQYF. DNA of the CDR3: TGTGCCAGCACTCCGCGGGGGGGGCGCGGCGGCAAACAAGAGACCCAGTACTTC.

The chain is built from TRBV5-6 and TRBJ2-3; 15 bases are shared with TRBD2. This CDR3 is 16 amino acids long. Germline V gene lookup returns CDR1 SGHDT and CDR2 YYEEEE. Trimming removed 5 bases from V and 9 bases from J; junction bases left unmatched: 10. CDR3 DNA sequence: TGTGCCAGCAGGCAGGGACTAGCGGGGGGCCCCAGGACGCAGTATTTT. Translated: CASRQGLAGGPRTQYF.

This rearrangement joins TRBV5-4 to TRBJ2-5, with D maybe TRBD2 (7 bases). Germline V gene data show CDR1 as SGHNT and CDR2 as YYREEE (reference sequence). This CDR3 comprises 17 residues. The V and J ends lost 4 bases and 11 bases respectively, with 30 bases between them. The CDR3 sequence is CASSIPTGAGLGREQYF. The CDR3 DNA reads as TGTGCCAGCAGCATACCTACGGGGGCTGGTCTAGGGAGGGAGCAGTACTTC.

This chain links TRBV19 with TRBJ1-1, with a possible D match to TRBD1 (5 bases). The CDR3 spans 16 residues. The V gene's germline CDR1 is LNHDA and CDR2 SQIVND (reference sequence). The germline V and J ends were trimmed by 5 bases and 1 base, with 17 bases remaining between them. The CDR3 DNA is TGTGCCAGTAGTCCCAGACACAGTACAGGGAACACTGAAGCTTTCTTT. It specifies CASSPRHSTGNTEAFF.

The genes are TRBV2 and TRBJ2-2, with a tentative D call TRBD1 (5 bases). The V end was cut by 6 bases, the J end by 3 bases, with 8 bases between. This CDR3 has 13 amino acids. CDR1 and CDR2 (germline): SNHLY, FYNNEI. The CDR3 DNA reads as TGTGCCAGCAGGAAAGGGGACACCGGGGAGCTGTTTTTT. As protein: CASRKGDTGELFF.

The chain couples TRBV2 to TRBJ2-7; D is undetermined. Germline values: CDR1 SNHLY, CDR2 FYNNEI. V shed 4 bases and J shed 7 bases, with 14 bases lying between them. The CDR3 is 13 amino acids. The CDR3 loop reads CASSARQNREQYF. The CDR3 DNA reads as TGTGCCAGCAGTGCCCGTCAGAATCGGGAGCAGTACTTC.

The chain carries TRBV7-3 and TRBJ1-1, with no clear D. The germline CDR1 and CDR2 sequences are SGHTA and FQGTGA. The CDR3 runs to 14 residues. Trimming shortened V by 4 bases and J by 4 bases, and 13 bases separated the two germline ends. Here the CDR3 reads CASSSGSSGTEAFF. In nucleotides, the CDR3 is TGTGCCAGCAGCTCCGGGTCATCGGGCACTGAAGCTTTCTTT.

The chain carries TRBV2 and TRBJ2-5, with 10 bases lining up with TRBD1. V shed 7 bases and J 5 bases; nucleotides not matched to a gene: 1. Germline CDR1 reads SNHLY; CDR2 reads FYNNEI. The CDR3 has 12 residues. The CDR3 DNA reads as TGTGCCAGCATGGGACAGGGGGAGACCCAGTACTTC. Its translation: CASMGQGETQYF.

CDR3 sequence: CASSPPPGSYGYTF. The CDR3, as DNA: TGTGCCAGCAGCCCCCCTCCGGGTTCCTATGGCTACACCTTC. The rearrangement uses TRBV5-4 and TRBJ1-2; D gene unclear. Germline V gene sequence: CDR1 SGHNT, CDR2 YYREEE (reference sequence). This CDR3 is built from 14 residues. Trimming cost V 4 bases and J 4 bases, with 14 bases left between them.

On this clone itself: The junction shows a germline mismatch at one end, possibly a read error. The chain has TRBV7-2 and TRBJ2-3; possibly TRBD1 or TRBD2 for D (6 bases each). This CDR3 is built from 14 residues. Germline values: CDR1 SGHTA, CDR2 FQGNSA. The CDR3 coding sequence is TGTGCCAGCAGCTTAGCAGCGACTCCGGGGGCGCAGTGTTTT. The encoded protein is CASSLAATPGAQCF.